This T cell receptor beta chain appears in the sequencing data of a study of control samples from healthy donors and cancer patients. TCRdb's table, derived via immunoSEQ multiplex PCR, lists solely in-frame clones and lacks some. The sample has 150,000 to 200,000 clones, approximately 91% seen once; the top ten hold approximately 2%. Trimming took 9 bases from V and 1 from J; bases not matched to a gene: 7. CDR3 length equals 14 residues. Per the germline V gene, CDR1 is SNHLY and CDR2 is FYNNEI. The V and J genes are TRBV2 and TRBJ1-2, with 8 bases identical to TRBD1. The sequencing sample was made of blood. This TCR derives from a woman in her 40s in good health. CDR3 DNA sequence: TGTGCCAGTGACGGGGACAGGTTTAACTATGGCTACACCTTC. As protein: CASDGDRFNYGYTF.